The sequence of this TCR beta chain was determined in a study of immune cell composition in non-small cell lung cancer. For the study at large: Tumours were mainly lung adenocarcinoma or squamous cell carcinoma. Study-level results: In adenocarcinoma, maximal tumour-associated clone frequency tracked TIL tumour reactivity.

Germline lookup yields CDR1 MNHEY and CDR2 SVGAGI. With 2 bases clipped from V and 7 bases from J, the junction kept 7 bases outside the gene matches. The CDR3 totals 16 residues. Note on this clone: Its antigen is currently unknown.

The assay was immunoSEQ multiplex PCR, and TCRdb's table has in-frame clones only and misses some. Of about 4,700 clones in the sample, about 74% are singletons; the top ten hold 20% to 25%. DNA was extracted from unsorted cell suspensions stored frozen. The V gene is TRBV6-5, the J gene TRBJ1-6; 8 nucleotides line up with TRBD1. This sequence was found in a human donor with non-small cell lung cancer. Sequencing was carried out using lung tumor tissue. Here the CDR3 reads CASSYRGTGVNSPLHF. Written as DNA, the CDR3 is TGTGCCAGCAGTTACCGCGGGACAGGAGTCAATTCACCCCTCCACTTT.